These 26 T cell receptor beta chains were all obtained from the same sample, sequenced in a study of early T cells in non-severe SARS-CoV-2 infection. One entry per CDR3 protein, called by TCRdb with MiXCR from the 5' RACE reads. Of about 80,000 distinct CDR3 sequences listed, 13% are singletons. Sequenced sample: whole blood. All receptors derive from an adult who was a healthcare worker with PCR-confirmed SARS-CoV-2 infection or an uninfected control (not recorded which).

The chain joins TRBV7-9 to TRBJ2-7; 14 nucleotides line up with TRBD2. J gave up 4 bases and V 3 bases, and 2 bases lay outside the gene matches. Germline V CDR1 and CDR2: SEHNR, FQNEAQ (reference sequence). This CDR3 is built from 15 residues. CDR3 sequence reads: CASSFGLAGGYEQYF. CDR3 in DNA: TGTGCCAGCAGCTTCGGACTAGCGGGAGGATACGAGCAGTACTTC.

This clonotype was picked up a small number of times. The chain combines TRBV6-2 or TRBV6-3 with TRBJ2-3; 8 positions agree with TRBD2. This CDR3 contains 14 residues. With 11 bases clipped from V and 5 bases from J, the junction kept 12 bases outside the gene matches. CDR1 and CDR2 (germline): MNHEY, SVGEGT. The CDR3 sequence is CASSEREKLDTQYF. CDR3 bases: TGTGCCTCCTCGGAGCGGGAGAAATTAGATACGCAGTATTTT.

There are many counts of this clonotype. This chain connects TRBV30 to TRBJ2-5, with D possibly matching TRBD2 (5 bases). The ends were cut back, 1 base at V and 2 bases at J, with 8 bases in the middle. The CDR3 is made up of 13 amino acids. Germline CDR1 is GTSNPN and CDR2 is SVGIG (reference sequence). CDR3 protein: CAWSGGNQETQYF. The CDR3 DNA follows: TGTGCCTGGAGTGGAGGGAATCAAGAGACCCAGTACTTC.

In this sample, this clonotype turned up many times. The J gene is TRBJ1-6, the V gene TRBV28; D is undetermined. V lost 5 bases and J 8 bases, leaving 16 bases between the germline ends. The CDR3 covers 15 residues. Germline CDR1 is MDHEN and CDR2 is SYDVKM. The CDR3 nucleotides read TGTGCCAGCAGTCCCGGCGGCAGGAAGGATTCACCCCTCCACTTT. Translated, it gives CASSPGGRKDSPLHF.

This clonotype was observed at least ten times. This chain joins TRBV7-8 and TRBJ1-1; D is undetermined. This CDR3 spans 15 amino acids. The germline gives CDR1 SGHVS, CDR2 FQNEAQ. V was shortened by 3 bases and J by 8 bases, with 19 bases between the two germline ends. CDR3 sequence reads: CASSFLTHVEGEAFF. In DNA, the CDR3 is TGTGCCAGCAGCTTCTTAACCCACGTAGAAGGCGAAGCTTTCTTT.

This clonotype occurred many times. V is TRBV6-2 or TRBV6-3 and J is TRBJ2-7; tentative D call: TRBD1 (6 bases). Germline-derived CDR1 and CDR2 are MNHEY and SVGEGT. The CDR3 is made up of 15 amino acids. The V and J ends lost 0 bases and 6 bases respectively, with 15 bases between them. The CDR3 DNA reads as TGTGCCAGCAGTTACTCGATTGCAGGGGTCGGCGAGCAGTACTTC. Protein: CASSYSIAGVGEQYF.

This clonotype turned up a few times. The J gene is TRBJ2-1, the V gene TRBV7-9; D call uncertain. V was trimmed by 5 bases and J by 4 bases, leaving 15 bases between them. Germline V lookup: CDR1 SEHNR, CDR2 FQNEAQ (reference sequence). The CDR3 consists of 15 residues. CDR3 in DNA: TGTGCCAGCAGCCAATCTTTAGGCGTTTACAATGAGCAGTTCTTC. As protein: CASSQSLGVYNEQFF.

To note about this clonotype: Possible read error: a much larger clone is one base away. V and J are TRBV27 and TRBJ2-5; TRBD1 matches 10 bases. Germline assignment: CDR1 MNHEY and CDR2 SMNVEV (reference sequence). V shed 5 bases and J 9 bases; nucleotides not matched to a gene: 18. This CDR3 has 17 amino acids. CDR3 coding DNA: TGTGCCAGCAGTCAAATACAGACAGGGGGCCTCGTTGCGGCCCAGTACTTC. This translates into CASSQIQTGGLVAAQYF.

The chain combines TRBV27 with TRBJ2-3; D uncertain. CDR1 and CDR2 (germline): MNHEY, SMNVEV (reference sequence). CDR3 size: 16 residues. Deletions cut 1 base from V and 2 bases from J, with 13 bases between. CDR3 region: CASSLYSGSFTDTQYF. DNA for the CDR3: TGTGCCAGCAGTTTATATTCGGGCAGCTTCACAGATACGCAGTATTTT.

This sequence joins TRBV29-1 and TRBJ2-6; D unclear. The germline V gene encodes CDR1 SQVTM and CDR2 ANQGSEA. This CDR3 spans 15 amino acids. V lost 7 bases and J lost 0, with 13 bases in between. The CDR3 protein is CSALNPSSGANVLTF. CDR3 in DNA: TGCAGCGCACTTAACCCCTCCTCTGGGGCCAACGTCCTGACTTTC.

A few counts support this clonotype. The rearrangement links TRBV28 to TRBJ2-7; no clear D. The V and J ends lost 5 bases and 6 bases respectively, with 8 bases between them. The germline V gene encodes CDR1 MDHEN and CDR2 SYDVKM. The CDR3 has 11 residues. The CDR3: CASSLFLEQYF. DNA for the CDR3: TGTGCCAGCAGTCTATTTCTCGAGCAGTACTTC.

The rearrangement links TRBV6-1 to TRBJ2-3; D gene ambiguous. CDR1 and CDR2 (germline): MNHNS, SASEGT. The CDR3 sequence is 11 residues long. V lost 3 bases and J lost 4, with 2 bases in between. As DNA, the CDR3 is TGTGCCAGCAGTGAGGCAGATACGCAGTATTTT. Its translation: CASSEADTQYF.

This clonotype was counted at least ten times. This rearrangement joins TRBV5-1 to TRBJ2-7; 9 nucleotides align to TRBD2. With 0 bases clipped from V and 4 bases from J, the junction kept 2 bases outside the gene matches. Germline V gene lookup returns CDR1 SGHRS and CDR2 YFSETQ. There are 14 residues in the CDR3. CDR3 nucleotides: TGCGCCAGCAGCTTGGGCGGGAGGGCATACGAGCAGTACTTC. Amino acids: CASSLGGRAYEQYF.

This clonotype was counted ten times or more. The gene calls are TRBV19 and TRBJ2-6; D uncertain. Germline assignment: CDR1 LNHDA and CDR2 SQIVND (reference sequence). CDR3 length: 17 residues. Trimming cost V 3 bases and J 0 bases, with 12 bases left between them. CDR3 bases: TGTGCCAGTAGTATCCAGCGCTCCTTCTCTGGGGCCAACGTCCTGACTTTC. This encodes CASSIQRSFSGANVLTF.

This clonotype appeared many times. The CDR3 nucleotides are TGTGCCAGCAGTCCAAGCGGATACACAGATACGCAGTATTTT. Amino acids: CASSPSGYTDTQYF. This chain connects TRBV7-9 to TRBJ2-3; D possibly corresponds to TRBD2 (5 bases). There are 14 residues in the CDR3. V was cut by 6 bases and J by 2 bases, with 12 bases left in between. CDR1 SEHNR and CDR2 FQNEAQ come from the germline V gene (reference sequence).

The chain couples TRBV7-2 to TRBJ2-7, with a tentative D call TRBD1 (6 bases). Germline CDR1 reads SGHTA; CDR2 reads FQGNSA. Trimming took off 1 base at V and 6 bases at J, with 10 bases between the two ends. The CDR3 spans 13 residues. The CDR3 bases are TGTGCCAGCAGCTTAGTAAGCAGGGGCGAGCAGTACTTC. Translating it yields CASSLVSRGEQYF.

This clonotype was seen a handful of times. The gene calls are TRBV20-1 and TRBJ2-7; D gene ambiguous. CDR1 and CDR2 (germline): DFQATT, SNEGSKA (reference sequence). V was trimmed by 3 bases and J by 5 bases, leaving 8 bases between them. The CDR3 is made up of 11 amino acids. The CDR3 DNA is TGCAGTGCTAGTGTAGTGGACGAGCAGTACTTC. Encoded protein: CSASVVDEQYF.

V and J are TRBV5-1 and TRBJ2-1; D possibly matches TRBD1 or TRBD2 (6 bases each). With 4 bases removed from V and 5 bases from J, the gap between germline ends came to 13 bases. Looked up from germline, CDR1 is SGHRS and CDR2 is YFSETQ. The length of the CDR3 is 14 residues. In nucleotides, the CDR3 is TGCGCCAGCAGCGCGGGACACAGAGACAATGAGCAGTTCTTC. Amino acid sequence: CASSAGHRDNEQFF. The variable domain in full, with the rest retrieved from reference TRBV5-1 and TRBJ2-1, is KAGVTQTPRYLIKTRGQQVTLSCSPISGHRSVSWYQQTPGQGLQFLFEYFSETQRNKGNFPGRFSGRQFSNSRSEMNVSTLELGDSALYLCASSAGHRDNEQFFGPGTRLTVL.

This clonotype was recorded many times. The chain carries TRBV5-6 and TRBJ2-1, with 7 bases fitting TRBD2. V trimming: 6 bases; J trimming: 0 bases; junction bases outside the gene matches: 6. From germline, CDR1 is SGHDT and CDR2 YYEEEE. The CDR3 covers 15 residues. The CDR3 nucleotides read TGTGCCAGCAAGCCCGGGGGGAGCTCCTACAATGAGCAGTTCTTC. Amino acid sequence: CASKPGGSSYNEQFF.

The genes are TRBV20-1 and TRBJ1-2; D might be TRBD1 (6 bases). Germline CDR1 and CDR2: DFQATT and SNEGSKA (reference sequence). This CDR3 is built from 14 residues. Trimming pared 2 bases from V and 2 bases from J, leaving 12 bases between. The chain's CDR3 is CSARPYRENYGYTF. The DNA of the CDR3 is TGCAGTGCTAGACCGTACAGGGAAAACTATGGCTACACCTTC.

The chain carries TRBV7-2 and TRBJ2-1; 7 nucleotides match TRBD2. Unmatched junction bases numbered 7, after V lost 6 bases and J lost 2 bases. The CDR3 loop spans 15 amino acids. Germline CDR1 reads SGHTA; CDR2 reads FQGNSA. The CDR3 sequence: CASRPPGGTYNEQFF. CDR3 DNA: TGTGCCAGCAGACCACCGGGAGGCACCTACAATGAGCAGTTCTTC.

This clonotype has more than one count but fewer than ten. The chain links TRBV28 to TRBJ1-2; tentatively, D is TRBD1 (6 bases). Trimming pared 2 bases from V and 2 bases from J, leaving 21 bases between. Germline V CDR1 and CDR2: MDHEN, SYDVKM. The CDR3 is 18 residues long. The chain's CDR3 is CASSLMAGAAGMNYGYTF. CDR3 in DNA: TGTGCCAGCAGTTTAATGGCGGGGGCTGCGGGGATGAACTATGGCTACACCTTC.

This clonotype appeared a few times. The V call is TRBV2, the J call TRBJ1-2; a weak D match, TRBD1 (5 bases). This CDR3 is 12 amino acids long. The germline V gene has CDR1 SNHLY and CDR2 FYNNEI. Between the trimmed V and J ends, which lost 5 bases and 8 bases, there was a span of 12 bases. The CDR3 region is CASSKGSEGYTF. CDR3 nucleotides: TGTGCCAGCAGTAAGGGGAGCGAGGGCTACACCTTC.

This clonotype was recorded at least ten times. The rearrangement uses TRBV5-1 and TRBJ2-5, with 7 bases matching TRBD1. The CDR3 totals 15 residues. CDR1 SGHRS and CDR2 YFSETQ come from the germline V gene. V lost 4 bases to trimming and J lost 4 bases; unmatched junction nucleotides: 10. This chain's CDR3 is CASSNGYRGGETQYF. CDR3 DNA: TGCGCCAGCAGCAACGGATACAGGGGTGGAGAGACCCAGTACTTC.

The table lists this clonotype with a few counts. The J gene is TRBJ1-4, the V gene TRBV7-9; TRBD1 is a possible D gene (5 bases). This CDR3 region has 13 residues. V was shortened by 8 bases and J by 4 bases, with 11 bases between the two germline ends. In germline, CDR1 is SEHNR, CDR2 FQNEAQ (reference sequence). CDR3 amino acids: CASGGTDNEKLFF. CDR3 coding DNA: TGTGCCAGCGGGGGGACGGATAATGAAAAACTGTTTTTT.

The chain combines TRBV5-1 with TRBJ2-7, with TRBD2 identical over 11 bases. There are 15 residues in the CDR3. Germline trimming cut 4 bases from V and 2 bases from J; bases unmatched to any gene: 5. Germline V lookup: CDR1 SGHRS, CDR2 YFSETQ. The CDR3 protein is CASSLGLAAAYEQYF. The DNA of the CDR3 is TGCGCCAGCAGCCTGGGACTAGCGGCCGCCTACGAGCAGTACTTC.